Presented here are 17 T cell receptor beta chains from one specimen sequenced in a study of T cell changes during pregnancy in multiple sclerosis. Data came from immunoSEQ multiplex PCR; TCRdb stores just in-frame clones and leaves some out. The table records roughly 23,000 clones, about 88% of them present only once. Sequenced here: CD4+ T cells from peripheral blood mononuclear cells, sampled in the first trimester of pregnancy. Source of these receptors: a female donor in good health, enrolled as a control in a pregnancy study.

J is TRBJ2-7 and V is TRBV27; TRBD2 aligns across 9 bases. With V trimmed by 5 bases and J by 0 bases, 5 bases remained unmatched. The CDR3 extends over 15 amino acids. From germline, CDR1 is MNHEY and CDR2 SMNVEV (reference sequence). For the CDR3, the DNA is TGTGCCAGCAGTACGCCGGGACTAGCCTCCTACGAGCAGTACTTC. Its translation is CASSTPGLASYEQYF.

The CDR3 DNA reads TGCGCCAGCAGCCCTCTGCCGGGTCCTTCCTACGAGCAGTACTTC. Translating it yields CASSPLPGPSYEQYF. This chain joins TRBV5-1 and TRBJ2-7; D remains ambiguous. Germline CDR1 reads SGHRS; CDR2 reads YFSETQ. With 4 bases removed from V and 1 base from J, the gap between germline ends came to 15 bases. The CDR3 sequence is 15 residues long.

V gene TRBV4-2 combines with J gene TRBJ1-6; no firm D call. Germline V CDR1 and CDR2: LGHNA, YNFKEQ. The CDR3 is 16 amino acids. V lost 0 bases to trimming and J lost 3 bases, with 9 bases between them. Here the CDR3 reads CASSQERHNYNSPLHF. CDR3 DNA: TGTGCCAGCAGCCAAGAACGCCACAACTATAATTCACCCCTCCACTTT.

The chain recombines TRBV6-4 with TRBJ1-6; TRBD1 might be the D (5 bases). The CDR3 extends over 15 amino acids. The germline gives CDR1 MRHNA, CDR2 SNTAGT. V was shortened by 6 bases and J by 6 bases, with 15 bases between the two germline ends. This chain's CDR3 is CASRGTAGSNSPLHF. The CDR3 DNA sequence: TGTGCCAGCAGGGGGACGGCGGGGTCTAATTCACCCCTCCACTTT.

J is TRBJ2-5 and V is TRBV11-3, with TRBD2 matching 8 bases. V shed 2 bases, J shed 3 bases, and the junction held 8 bases outside the gene matches. The germline CDR1 and CDR2 sequences are SGHNT and YENEEA. The CDR3 runs to 16 residues. The CDR3 sequence is CASSLRSGGPEETQYF. The CDR3 coding sequence is TGTGCCAGCAGCTTACGGAGCGGGGGCCCGGAAGAGACCCAGTACTTC. The whole variable domain, filled in from reference TRBV11-3 and TRBJ2-5, reads EAGVVQSPRYKIIEKKQPVAFWCNPISGHNTLYWYLQNLGQGPELLIRYENEEAVDDSQLPKDRFSAERLKGVDSTLKIQPAELGDSAVYLCASSLRSGGPEETQYFGPGTRLLVL.

The chain carries TRBV5-5 and TRBJ2-7, with TRBD1 as a possible D gene (5 bases). V dropped 0 bases and J dropped 6 bases, with 16 bases sitting between them. The CDR3 has 15 amino acids. Germline lookup yields CDR1 SGHKS and CDR2 YYEKEE (reference sequence). CDR3 DNA sequence: TGTGCCAGCAGCTTGGAGGGCAGGGATGTCCCCGAGCAGTACTTC. Its protein product is CASSLEGRDVPEQYF.

This clone was seen only once. This sequence joins TRBV15 and TRBJ2-5, with D perhaps TRBD1 (5 bases). CDR1 and CDR2 from the germline V gene are LNHNV and YYDKDF (reference sequence). The CDR3 has 14 residues. Trimming pared 0 bases from V and 1 base from J, leaving 6 bases between. This chain's CDR3 is CATSRDRAQETQYF. The CDR3 nucleotides read TGTGCCACCAGCAGAGACAGGGCCCAAGAGACCCAGTACTTC.

The chain joins TRBV11-2 to TRBJ1-2; a weak D match, TRBD1 (6 bases). The germline CDR1 and CDR2 sequences are SGHAT and FQNNGV. CDR3 size: 16 residues. V gave up 4 bases and J gave up 5 bases, with 20 bases separating them. The CDR3: CASSSLKTGIGYGYTF. CDR3 nucleotides: TGTGCCAGCAGCTCCCTAAAAACAGGGATCGGGTATGGCTACACCTTC. Complete variable domain (other parts from reference TRBV11-2 and TRBJ1-2): EAGVAQSPRYKIIEKRQSVAFWCNPISGHATLYWYQQILGQGPKLLIQFQNNGVVDDSQLPKDRFSAERLKGVDSTLKIQPAKLEDSAVYLCASSSLKTGIGYGYTFGSGTRLTVV.

The rearrangement links TRBV29-1 to TRBJ2-1; a possible D gene is TRBD2 (6 bases). The CDR3 is 15 residues long. V was pared by 4 bases and J by 5 bases, with 18 bases between. Germline CDR1 reads SQVTM; CDR2 reads ANQGSEA. CDR3 nucleotide sequence: TGCAGCGTTGCTCTTCCCGGGACTGAAAACAATGAGCAGTTCTTC. It is translated as CSVALPGTENNEQFF.

There are a few counts of this clone. The rearrangement uses TRBV4-1 and TRBJ1-1, with D possibly matching TRBD1 (6 bases). Trimming shortened V by 5 bases and J by 1 base, and 14 bases separated the two germline ends. Germline CDR1 reads MGHRA; CDR2 reads YSYEKL. This CDR3 is built from 15 residues. The CDR3 here is CASSARGGGNTEAFF. CDR3 coding DNA: TGCGCCAGCAGCGCCCGGGGAGGGGGGAACACTGAAGCTTTCTTT.

The chain carries TRBV5-6 and TRBJ2-5; 8 bases match TRBD2. V trimming: 5 bases; J trimming: 5 bases; junction bases outside the gene matches: 2. Per the germline V gene, CDR1 is SGHDT and CDR2 is YYEEEE. The CDR3 has 12 amino acids. The CDR3 reads CASRSGGETQYF. DNA for the CDR3: TGTGCCAGCAGATCGGGGGGGGAGACCCAGTACTTC.

The chain links TRBV19 to TRBJ1-2, with D possibly being TRBD1 (6 bases). The V end lost 6 bases, the J end lost 4 bases, and 21 bases lay between the germline ends. The CDR3 has 16 amino acids. Germline CDR1 is LNHDA and CDR2 is SQIVND (reference sequence). DNA for the CDR3: TGTGCCAGTAGGACTCAGAGAACCGGGACATCCTATGGCTACACCTTC. Protein product: CASRTQRTGTSYGYTF.

The V and J genes are TRBV28 and TRBJ2-1; tentative D call: TRBD1 (6 bases). Per germline, CDR1 MDHEN and CDR2 SYDVKM. CDR3 size: 15 residues. V was trimmed by 2 bases and J by 7 bases, leaving 15 bases between them. CDR3 nucleotide sequence: TGTGCCAGCAGTTTAATACATCAAGGGGGTAATGAGCAGTTCTTC. Amino acids: CASSLIHQGGNEQFF.

The rearrangement uses TRBV5-6 and TRBJ2-5; TRBD1 matches 8 bases. V lost 3 bases, J lost 4 bases, and 2 bases stayed unmatched. The CDR3 contains 13 residues. Per germline, CDR1 SGHDT and CDR2 YYEEEE. CDR3 loop: CASSWTGRETQYF. The CDR3 nucleotides read TGTGCCAGCAGCTGGACAGGGAGAGAGACCCAGTACTTC.

This clone was detected once. This chain links TRBV7-9 with TRBJ2-2; TRBD2 is a possible D gene (5 bases). In germline, CDR1 is SEHNR, CDR2 FQNEAQ (reference sequence). The CDR3 is 15 amino acids. The V end lost 1 base, the J end lost 4 bases, and 10 bases lay between the germline ends. The CDR3 reads CASSLDLSGTGELFF. The CDR3 DNA reads TGTGCCAGCAGCTTAGACTTGAGCGGCACCGGGGAGCTGTTTTTT.

This chain connects TRBV7-2 to TRBJ1-4, with a possible D match to TRBD1 (5 bases). CDR3 length equals 13 residues. V gave up 4 bases and J gave up 8 bases, with 11 bases separating them. CDR1 SGHTA and CDR2 FQGNSA come from the germline V gene. CDR3 in amino acids: CASSSGTQEKLFF. The DNA of the CDR3 is TGTGCCAGCAGCTCCGGGACTCAGGAAAAACTGTTTTTT.

Only a few counts were recorded for this clone. The rearrangement uses TRBV5-1 and TRBJ1-5; D unresolved. This CDR3 has 12 residues. The V end lost 1 base, the J end lost 4 bases, and 3 bases lay between the germline ends. Germline assignment: CDR1 SGHRS and CDR2 YFSETQ. The CDR3 here is CASSLTNQPQHF. The DNA for the CDR3 is TGCGCCAGCAGCTTGACAAATCAGCCCCAGCATTTT. Full variable domain (outside the CDR3, taken from reference TRBV5-1 and TRBJ1-5): KAGVTQTPRYLIKTRGQQVTLSCSPISGHRSVSWYQQTPGQGLQFLFEYFSETQRNKGNFPGRFSGRQFSNSRSEMNVSTLELGDSALYLCASSLTNQPQHFGDGTRLSIL.